The source of this T cell receptor (beta chain) is a study of shared T cell receptors in the human thymus. TCRdb's copy holds only in-frame clones and misses some; the assay was immunoSEQ multiplex PCR. The sample yields 700,000 or so clones, approximately 85% seen once. The CDR3 totals 17 residues. Per germline, CDR1 SGHTA and CDR2 FQGNSA. The trim removed 4 bases at V and 3 bases at J, leaving 8 bases unmatched. This clone was recorded only once. The same specimen was also included in a second study, on human thymus T cells. That paper states: Thymus pieces cut out during corrective heart surgery were the tissue that was used. Related work showed strongly overlapping thymic repertoires across unrelated individuals.

This TCR came from a girl under two years old with a congenital heart defect. The sequenced sample was thymocytes. The chain couples TRBV7-2 to TRBJ2-1; 11 bases align to TRBD2. Here the CDR3 DNA reads TGTGCCAGCAGCTCTAGGATAGCGGGGGGGCACTACAATGAGCAGTTCTTC. Its protein product is CASSSRIAGGHYNEQFF.